The clone carrying this T cell receptor (beta chain) was detected once. The antigen remains undetermined. Profiled with immunoSEQ multiplex PCR; TCRdb holds only in-frame clones, not every one. The sample carries about 120,000 clones, over 85% recorded once. This specimen comes from a study of siplizumab effects on memory and regulatory T cells. Study-level points and caveats: Suppressive function of proliferating Tregs from siplizumab cultures was not confirmed. Sequences below about 10^-5 frequency were poorly captured. As a result, only a minor fraction of alloreactive clones mapped to unstimulated subsets.

V lost 4 bases and J lost 7, with 10 bases in between. The CDR3 is made up of 11 amino acids. Germline V CDR1 and CDR2: SQVTM, ANQGSEA. This receptor was identified in a human donor in good health. The chain is built from TRBV29-1 and TRBJ1-2; TRBD1 is a possible D gene (5 bases). Sequencing input: CD4+ T cells sorted from blood. The CDR3 protein is CSVGTGRGYTF. The CDR3 bases are TGCAGCGTTGGTACAGGTCGTGGCTACACCTTC.